This TCR beta chain was documented in a study of T cells in Graves' hyperthyroidism and ophthalmopathy. Notes on the study in general: Also found in blood were most expanded thyroid clonotypes above 0.001.

The CDR3 consists of 13 residues. Germline lookup yields CDR1 SGHRS and CDR2 YFSETQ. V lost 5 bases to trimming and J lost 8 bases; unmatched junction nucleotides: 8. Authors of the study amplified TCR beta CDR3 regions from RNA transcripts. The TCR CDR3 was amplified in a first-round RT-PCR using the HTBI primer set. Via MiXCR, TCRdb re-called the multiplex PCR reads, giving one row per CDR3 protein. Of around 660,000 distinct CDR3 sequences listed, about 45% are singletons. Notes on this clonotype: The antigen remains undetermined.

The source of this sequence is an adult man with Graves' disease, either hyperthyroidism or ophthalmopathy (not recorded which). V gene TRBV5-1 combines with J gene TRBJ1-2; 8 bases are shared with TRBD1. Specimen: peripheral blood or thyroid tissue (not recorded which). In DNA form, the CDR3 reads TGCGCCAGCAGTATCGGACAGGGCAGCGGCTACACCTTC. Encoded protein: CASSIGQGSGYTF.